The rows below give T cell receptor beta chains drawn from one sample of a study of T cells in Graves' hyperthyroidism and ophthalmopathy. TCRdb fed the multiplex PCR reads into MiXCR, producing one record per CDR3 protein. In the table there are 470,000 or so distinct CDR3 sequences, roughly 20% of which are singletons. Material: blood. These receptors all stem from a man aged 18 to 30 with Graves' hyperthyroidism. The CDR3 runs from the conserved cysteine through the conserved F or W. A D gene is named only where the DNA matches it firmly. The size entry is marked missing in some rows and otherwise reads once, few, many or a size class.

d_call clone_size j_call v_call cdr3_nt cdr3_aa
- many TRBJ1-5 TRBV28 TGTGCCAGCAGTTTAGGTGGCGTGGGCAATCAGCCCCAGCATTTT CASSLGGVGNQPQHF
- few TRBJ1-6 TRBV30 TGTGCCTGGAGCGCAGGGGTCAATTCACCCCTCCACTTT CAWSAGVNSPLHF
TRBD1 - TRBJ1-3 TRBV12-3/TRBV12-4 TGTGCCAGCACAGGGGACAGGGTTTTTAACACCATATATTTT CASTGDRVFNTIYF
- - TRBJ2-7 TRBV7-2 TGTGCCAGCAGCCGACCCAAAGGCAACGAGCAGTACTTC CASSRPKGNEQYF
- - TRBJ2-5 TRBV4-1 TGCGCCAGCAGCCACAAGTGGGGGCTGGCGGAGACCCAGTACTTC CASSHKWGLAETQYF
- - TRBJ2-7 TRBV4-1 TGCGCCAGCAGCCAAGCAGACTCGAGCTCCTACGAGCAGTACTTC CASSQADSSSYEQYF
TRBD2 - TRBJ2-3 TRBV6-5 TGTGCCAGCAGTTACGGGACTATGGGCACAGATACGCAGTATTTT CASSYGTMGTDTQYF
- - TRBJ1-2 TRBV12-3/TRBV12-4 TGTGCCAGCAGCCCGAGGGGTGACCGAAGGGTTGGCTACACCTTC CASSPRGDRRVGYTF
- many TRBJ2-5 TRBV28 TGTGCCAGCAGTTTATACACAGAGACGCAAGAGACCCAGTACTTC CASSLYTETQETQYF
TRBD2 many TRBJ2-5 TRBV20-1 TGCAGTGCTAGAGAGGATAGCGGGGGGTACCAAGAGACCCAGTACTTC CSAREDSGGYQETQYF
TRBD1 - TRBJ2-7 TRBV15 TGTGCCACCAGCAGAGATCTTACGAAGCAGGGGGCCCACGAGCAGTACTTC CATSRDLTKQGAHEQYF
- few TRBJ1-1 TRBV6-5 TGTGCCAGCAGTTACTCGGGGACTTCGAGAGAAGCTTTCTTT CASSYSGTSREAFF
TRBD1 many TRBJ2-7 TRBV2 TGTGCCAGCAGTGCCCAAACAGGGGGGTTCTACGAGCAGTACTTC CASSAQTGGFYEQYF
- many TRBJ1-2 TRBV20-1 TGCAGTGGGGGCCCGACCATCTATGGCTACACCTTC CSGGPTIYGYTF
- few TRBJ1-5 TRBV6-2/TRBV6-3 TGTGCCAGCAGTTACGATTTGGGGATTGGCCCAAATCAGCCCCAGCATTTT CASSYDLGIGPNQPQHF
- many TRBJ2-5 TRBV20-1 TGCAGTGCTAGAGAGGGGGTCGGAGAGACCCAGTACTTC CSAREGVGETQYF
- - TRBJ1-1 TRBV6-1 TGTGCCAGCAATAAGGACAGAATGAACACTGAACCTTTCTTT CASNKDRMNTEPFF
- many TRBJ2-7 TRBV2 TGTGCCAGCAGTGAACTCCCCTCGACAGAGTCCTACGAGCAGTACTTC CASSELPSTESYEQYF
- many TRBJ2-5 TRBV19 TGTGCCAGTAGCCCTCGGGTCGGGCGGGGAGAGACCCAGTACTTC CASSPRVGRGETQYF
- few TRBJ2-2 TRBV4-2 TGTGCCAGCAGCCAAGATTGGGTCACCGGGGAGCTGTTTTTT CASSQDWVTGELFF
- many TRBJ2-7 TRBV6-6 TGTGCCAGCAGCTACACAGGTGCCTACGAGCAGTACTTC CASSYTGAYEQYF
- few TRBJ1-3 TRBV11-2 TGTGCCAGCAGATCCACACCTAGGACCACCCCTGGGGGAAACACCATATATTTT CASRSTPRTTPGGNTIYF
- many TRBJ1-3 TRBV28 TGTGCCAGCAGCCTCCGACAGACCTCTGGAAACACCATATATTTT CASSLRQTSGNTIYF
- many TRBJ2-7 TRBV27 TGTGCCAGCAGCCCTTTCTCCTACGAGCAGTACTTC CASSPFSYEQYF
TRBD1 - TRBJ1-1 TRBV6-1 TGTGCCAGCAGTGATACCCCCACAGGGGGAGAAACTGAAGCTTTCTTT CASSDTPTGGETEAFF
- - TRBJ1-1 TRBV6-1 TGTGCCAGCAGTGCCGGGACACTTAACACTGAAGCTTTCTTT CASSAGTLNTEAFF
- many TRBJ1-3 TRBV28 TGTGCCAGCAGCGATGTCGGAAACACCATATATTTT CASSDVGNTIYF
TRBD1 few TRBJ2-5 TRBV5-1 TGCGCCAGCAGCTCCGCCCCAGGACAGGGCGCTCGTAGGGAGACCCAGTACTTC CASSSAPGQGARRETQYF
- few TRBJ2-5 TRBV4-1 TGCGCCAGCAGCCAAACGGGGTCGTACCAAGAGACCCAGTACTTC CASSQTGSYQETQYF
- many TRBJ2-7 TRBV12-3/TRBV12-4 TGTGCCAGCAGTTTTACAGGTCCCTACGAGCAGTACTTC CASSFTGPYEQYF
- many TRBJ2-5 TRBV7-2 TGTGCCAGCAGCTCCAACCCATCCTTCCAAGAGACCCAGTACTTC CASSSNPSFQETQYF
- many TRBJ2-7 TRBV5-1 TGCGCCAGCAGCGCCCCAGGTCTGTATTACGAGCAGTACTTC CASSAPGLYYEQYF
TRBD1 many TRBJ2-7 TRBV15 TGTGCCACCAGCAAACCCGGGACAGGGGTTTACGAGCAGTACTTC CATSKPGTGVYEQYF
TRBD1 many TRBJ2-7 TRBV19 TGTGCCAGTAGTACGACAGGGTCGAACGAGCAGTACTTC CASSTTGSNEQYF
TRBD2 many TRBJ2-2 TRBV6-2/TRBV6-3 TGTGCCAGCAGTTATTCCCCAGCGGGGGTCGAGGCCGGGGAGCTGTTTTTT CASSYSPAGVEAGELFF
- many TRBJ2-7 TRBV27 TGTGCCAGCTCAAGGGGCCCTGCGTACGAGCAGTACTTC CASSRGPAYEQYF
TRBD1 many TRBJ1-1 TRBV12-3/TRBV12-4 TGTGCCAGCAGAGCTAGACAGGGCACTGAAGCTTTCTTT CASRARQGTEAFF
- many TRBJ1-1 TRBV12-3/TRBV12-4 TGTGCCAGCACCTTAACAGGGAACACTGAAGCTTTCTTT CASTLTGNTEAFF
- many TRBJ2-7 TRBV20-1 TGCAGTGCTAGAGATCCGGAGTCCTACGAGCAGTACTTC CSARDPESYEQYF
- many TRBJ1-6 TRBV5-1 TGCGCCAGCAGCTTGGGTCTTCCCTACTATAATTCACCCCTCCACTTT CASSLGLPYYNSPLHF
TRBD2 many TRBJ2-7 TRBV4-1 TGCGCCAGCAGCCAAGGGCTAGCGGGGGGCCTCTCCTACGAGCAGTACTTC CASSQGLAGGLSYEQYF
- few TRBJ2-7 TRBV28 TGTGCCAGCAGCCAGGGGGGGACTACCTACGAGCAGTACTTC CASSQGGTTYEQYF
- many TRBJ1-5 TRBV6-5 TGTGCCAGCAGTTACTCTGAGCTACCGGGCAATCAGCCCCAGCATTTT CASSYSELPGNQPQHF
TRBD1 - TRBJ2-2 TRBV6-2/TRBV6-3 TGTGCCAGCAAAGACAGGGTCTGGACCGGGGAGCTGTTTTTT CASKDRVWTGELFF
- many TRBJ2-7 TRBV20-1 TGCAGTGCTAGAAGCGTGTTACTCTACGAGCAGTACTTC CSARSVLLYEQYF
- many TRBJ2-2 TRBV2 TGTGCCAGCAGTGAGGGGTCAGGAGGAACCGGGGAGCTGTTTTTT CASSEGSGGTGELFF
- many TRBJ2-7 TRBV5-1 TGCGCCAGCAGCTCGAAAGCAGGGTTCGGCGAGCAGTACTTC CASSSKAGFGEQYF
TRBD2 - TRBJ2-2 TRBV25-1 TGTGCCAGCAGTGATATTCGAGGACTAGCGGGAGCAGCGAACACCGGGGAGCTGTTTTTT CASSDIRGLAGAANTGELFF
- - TRBJ1-2 TRBV6-2/TRBV6-3 TGTGCCAGCAGCACAGGGTTCAGTGGCTACACCTTC CASSTGFSGYTF
- many TRBJ1-1 TRBV11-2 TGTGCCGGCAGCTTGGGGTATACTGAAGCTTTCTTT CAGSLGYTEAFF
- few TRBJ2-5 TRBV3-1 TGTGCCAGCAGCCAAGAGGATGGGGAGACCCAGTACTTC CASSQEDGETQYF
- few TRBJ2-2 TRBV6-5 TGTGCCAGCAGTTACCGGTCAGGCGCGGACACCGGGGAGCTGTTTTTT CASSYRSGADTGELFF
TRBD2 many TRBJ2-5 TRBV4-1 TGCGCCAGCAGCCAAGAATGGCGGGGGGCACAAGAGACCCAGTACTTC CASSQEWRGAQETQYF
- many TRBJ1-5 TRBV6-1 TGTGCCAGCCATGAATCCTTGGGGGGACCCCAGCCCCAGCATTTT CASHESLGGPQPQHF
- few TRBJ2-5 TRBV5-6 TGTGCCAGCAGTCCACTGGCCTCGGTGGATCTTCTAGAGACCCAGTACTTC CASSPLASVDLLETQYF
- - TRBJ2-7 TRBV7-9 TGTGCCAGCAGCTTAGGTTTTCTTGAGCAGTACTTC CASSLGFLEQYF
TRBD1 - TRBJ1-5 TRBV20-1 TGCAGTGCTAGAGATGGGGGACAGGGAGATCAGCCCCAGCATTTT CSARDGGQGDQPQHF